This TCR beta chain was captured in a study of blood T cell repertoires in COVID-19. For the study at large: Spain, Italy and the United States supplied samples that represented acute and convalescent COVID-19.

The length of the CDR3 is 14 residues. Germline V lookup: CDR1 SGDLS, CDR2 YYNGEE. V lost 3 bases and J lost 4, with 14 bases in between. The protocol was immunoSEQ multiplex PCR, while the TCRdb copy is restricted to in-frame clones and leaves out a portion. Here the sample spans just over 150,000 clones, roughly 93% being singletons. The chain has TRBV9 and TRBJ2-7; D unclear. This TCR derives from a woman between 50 and 59 years old with acute or convalescent COVID-19. The sample taken for sequencing was peripheral blood. CDR3 protein: CASSETTQAYEQYF. Here the CDR3 DNA reads TGTGCCAGCAGCGAGACAACCCAGGCTTACGAGCAGTACTTC.